The 5 T cell receptor beta chains below come from one sample, sequenced in a study of beta chain features in type 1 diabetes. Overall study results and limits: In every one of the four CD4+ subsets, TCRB CDR3s were moderately but significantly shorter in Type 1 diabetes patients.

The sequenced template was cDNA made from the entire isolated RNA. The method was immunoSEQ multiplex PCR; TCRdb's version includes in-frame clones alone and lacks a portion of them. The table shows about 240,000 clones, with roughly 13% occurring only once. Their antigens remain unidentified. Sequenced sample: naive CD4+ T cells from blood. All receptors come from a man aged 30-40 years with type 1 diabetes.

The genes are TRBV9 and TRBJ1-2; TRBD1 matches at 7 bases. This CDR3 region has 15 residues. The V and J ends lost 3 bases and 4 bases, in that order; junction bases with no gene match: 9. From germline, CDR1 is SGDLS and CDR2 YYNGEE. In DNA form, the CDR3 reads TGTGCCAGCAGCGCCAAAGTCGGACAGGCCTATGGCTACACCTTC. Protein product: CASSAKVGQAYGYTF.

The chain employs TRBV6-5 and TRBJ1-4; no clear D. V was shortened by 8 bases and J by 0 bases, with 10 bases between the two germline ends. CDR1 MNHEY and CDR2 SVGAGI come from the germline V gene. The CDR3 totals 14 residues. The CDR3 DNA is TGTGCCAGCGGCAGAGGTGCAACTAATGAAAAACTGTTTTTT. Protein product: CASGRGATNEKLFF.

The V call is TRBV6-5, the J call TRBJ2-7; 11 bases line up with TRBD1. The CDR3 runs 16 residues. V shed 4 bases, J shed 6 bases, and the junction held 11 bases outside the gene matches. In germline, CDR1 is MNHEY, CDR2 SVGAGI. The CDR3 loop reads CASSFPPGQGESEQYF. As DNA, the CDR3 is TGTGCCAGCAGTTTCCCCCCGGGACAGGGGGAGAGCGAGCAGTACTTC.

This clone was observed a handful of times. The chain carries TRBV4-1 and TRBJ1-5; D remains ambiguous. This CDR3 has 15 residues. Trimming left V 1 base short and J 2 bases short, with 9 bases between. Germline V lookup: CDR1 MGHRA, CDR2 YSYEKL. The DNA for the CDR3 is TGCGCCAGCAGCCAAGCGGGAGGCGGCAATCAGCCCCAGCATTTT. Protein: CASSQAGGGNQPQHF.

This clone appeared a few times. V and J are TRBV20-1 and TRBJ2-5; the D gene is possibly TRBD1 (6 bases). The V end lost 7 bases, the J end lost 5 bases, and 11 bases lay between the germline ends. Germline V gene sequence: CDR1 DFQATT, CDR2 SNEGSKA (reference sequence). This CDR3 contains 11 residues. This CDR3 reads CSVPGVETQYF. CDR3 DNA sequence: TGCAGTGTTCCAGGGGTTGAGACCCAGTACTTC.